The 8 T cell receptor beta chains listed next were all sequenced from one sample in a study of cytomegalovirus exposure and HLA in healthy donors. The PCR was carried out with 60 Vbeta primers and 13 Jbeta primers. Data came from immunoSEQ multiplex PCR; TCRdb stores just in-frame clones and leaves some out. The repertoire holds 110,000 to 150,000 clones, with 65% to 80% as singletons. The sample consisted of PBMCs. The receptors were sampled from a woman in her 30s in good health and CMV-seronegative.

J is TRBJ2-3 and V is TRBV5-1; D perhaps matches TRBD1 (7 bases). Looked up from germline, CDR1 is SGHRS and CDR2 is YFSETQ. V was pared by 4 bases and J by 3 bases, with 15 bases between. The CDR3 extends over 15 amino acids. The DNA for the CDR3 is TGCGCCAGCAGCGGAGGGGGCGCCGATACAGATACGCAGTATTTT. Translating it yields CASSGGGADTDTQYF.

The J gene is TRBJ2-2, the V gene TRBV28; maybe TRBD2 (5 bases). Germline CDR1 reads MDHEN; CDR2 reads SYDVKM. V was pared by 3 bases and J by 4 bases, with 12 bases between. The length of the CDR3 is 15 residues. The CDR3, as DNA: TGTGCCAGCAGTTTCCCCGGGGTGGTCACCGGGGAGCTGTTTTTT. As protein: CASSFPGVVTGELFF.

The chain uses TRBV5-3 and TRBJ2-7; the D gene is possibly TRBD2 (6 bases). TRBV5-3 is given ORF status, its function remaining uncertain. CDR3 size: 15 residues. V lost 4 bases to trimming and J lost 6 bases, with 20 bases between them. This CDR3 reads CARSHEGLPGCEQYV. For the CDR3, the DNA is TGTGCCAGAAGCCACGAGGGACTCCCCGGCTGCGAGCAGTACGTC.

V is TRBV9 and J is TRBJ1-2; 10 bases align to TRBD1. V gave up 0 bases and J gave up 2 bases; unmatched junction bases: 1. The CDR3 covers 15 residues. Germline V CDR1 and CDR2: SGDLS, YYNGEE. Here the CDR3 reads CASSVVGQGNYGYTF. The CDR3 coding sequence is TGTGCCAGCAGCGTAGTGGGACAGGGGAACTATGGCTACACCTTC.

The chain recombines TRBV5-1 with TRBJ1-1; a possible D gene is TRBD1 (6 bases). The CDR3 has 15 residues. Between the trimmed V and J ends, which lost 4 bases and 3 bases, there was a span of 16 bases. Germline CDR1 is SGHRS and CDR2 is YFSETQ. The CDR3 coding sequence is TGCGCCAGCAGCCCCGACAGGATAGATGACACTGAAGCTTTCTTT. It translates to CASSPDRIDDTEAFF.

The chain is built from TRBV10-3 and TRBJ2-7; 7 bases agree with TRBD1. Looked up from germline, CDR1 is ENHRY and CDR2 is SYGVKD. The CDR3 has 20 amino acids. Trimming cost V 8 bases and J 3 bases; bases outside gene matches: 28. CDR3 residues: CAIGTVLRGLRPTTSYEQYF. CDR3 sequence (DNA): TGTGCCATCGGAACAGTTCTTAGGGGGCTACGACCAACGACCAGCTACGAGCAGTACTTC.

This chain joins TRBV18 and TRBJ1-3; D possibly corresponds to TRBD1 (5 bases). This CDR3 contains 14 residues. CDR1 KGHSH and CDR2 LQKENI come from the germline V gene. Trimming stripped 6 bases from V and 4 bases from J, with 13 bases between. CDR3 amino acids: CASSPTAQGNTIYF. The CDR3 region has the DNA TGTGCCAGCTCCCCGACAGCCCAAGGAAACACCATATATTTT.

This clone was detected only once. The chain recombines TRBV7-9 with TRBJ1-5; unclear D gene. V gave up 5 bases and J gave up 0 bases, with 17 bases separating them. Germline CDR1 and CDR2: SEHNR and FQNEAQ (reference sequence). This CDR3 has 17 amino acids. The CDR3 region has the DNA TGTGCCAGCAGCGGAGGTTCAGAGCTATATAGCAATCAGCCCCAGCATTTT. Translation gives CASSGGSELYSNQPQHF.